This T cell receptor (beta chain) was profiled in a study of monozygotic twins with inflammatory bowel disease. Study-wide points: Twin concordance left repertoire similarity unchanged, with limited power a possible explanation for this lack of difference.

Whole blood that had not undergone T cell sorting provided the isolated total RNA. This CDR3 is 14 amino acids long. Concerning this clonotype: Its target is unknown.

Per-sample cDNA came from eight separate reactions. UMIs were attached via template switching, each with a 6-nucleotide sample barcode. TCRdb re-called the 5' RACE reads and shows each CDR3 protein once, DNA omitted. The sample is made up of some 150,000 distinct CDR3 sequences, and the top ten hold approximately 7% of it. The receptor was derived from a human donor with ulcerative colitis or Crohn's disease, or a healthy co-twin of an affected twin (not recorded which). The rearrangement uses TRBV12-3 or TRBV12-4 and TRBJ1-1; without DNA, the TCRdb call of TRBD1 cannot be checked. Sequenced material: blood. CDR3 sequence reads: CASRIQGTNTEAFF.